This T cell receptor beta chain was found in a study of shared clonotypes between healthy human individuals. The length of the CDR3 is 11 residues. Trimming removed 6 bases at V and 3 bases at J, with 5 bases between. Per the germline V gene, CDR1 is ENHRY and CDR2 is SYGVKD. Data came from immunoSEQ multiplex PCR; TCRdb stores just in-frame clones and leaves some out. This sample has about 2,100,000 clones, with around 93% found just once. CD45RO-negative, CCR7-positively selected cells formed the naive CD8 fraction, excluding terminally differentiated effector memory CD45RA+ cells. The TCR originated in a man between 18 and 35 years old in good health. Some clones in this sample may be carry-over from other donors' samples. Material: naive CD8+ T cells from PBMCs. The chain has TRBV10-3 and TRBJ2-5; TRBD2 is a possible D gene (5 bases). The DNA of the CDR3 is TGTGCCATCAGGCGGGAAGAGACCCAGTACTTC. It encodes CAIRREETQYF.